This TCR beta chain was sequenced during a study of T-cell reconstitution after alpha-beta-depleted transplantation in children (dated by TCRdb to 2015 to 2016). Concerning the study at large: Using TCR repertoire profiling, the study followed T-cell immune reconstitution in a quantitative way in children after TCRalphabeta/CD19-depleted allogeneic hematopoietic cell transplantation.

From the cysteine up to the phenylalanine, the CDR3 has a length of 15 residues. The sequence is cut down to CDR3 DNA, 45 bases in frame from base 1. The CDR1 and CDR2 encoded by the germline V gene are SGHTA and FQGNSA. V is trimmed back by 4 bases and J by 2 bases, and the junction contains 4 bases that no gene match accounts for. This clonotype was detected many times. No antigen is known for it. Base qualities were left out, and no much larger clone turns up one base away. Library preparation used PCR. Data came from an Illumina HiSeq 2500. TCR library preparation used molecular barcoding, with unique molecular identifiers applied to normalize quantification of the TCRbeta repertoire. Through fastp at Q25 and MiXCR, TCRdb rebuilt clones from the public reads, retaining in-frame beta chains. Entries are consolidated by CDR3 protein sequence, retaining the most common genes and DNA. This sample holds roughly 200,000 distinct CDR3 sequences; approximately 6.9% were observed only once. Clones ranked in the top ten supply 5.5% of the sample.

What the study reported, not specific to this receptor: Apparently early alphabetaT-cell count recovery about two months after transplant reportedly relied on only several hundred rapidly expanded clones derived from non-depleted graft cells. Over the following months the frequencies of hyperexpanded clones went down, and after one year T-cell counts and TCRbeta diversity were mostly credited to newly produced T cells. In some patients, high TCRbeta diversity at day 60 was attributed to recipient T cells and intrathymic progenitors that had survived conditioning.

The sample's treatment or condition label, decoded: allogeneic hematopoietic cell transplantation with graft depleted of TCRalphabeta T cells and CD19 B cells. The children who served as transplant recipients had been given grafts of TCRalphabeta/CD19-depleted allogeneic hematopoietic cells. This sample comprised PBMCs, obtained before TCRalphabeta/CD19-depleted stem cell transplant. This clonotype was obtained from a boy aged 2 to 9 with acute lymphoblastic leukemia, due to receive a stem cell transplant. The chain couples TRBV7-2 to TRBJ2-1, with 8 bases in between that match TRBD1. The nucleotide sequence is given as TGTGCCAGCAGCTCCGGACAGGGTACCTACAATGAGCAGTTCTTC. It codes for CASSSGQGTYNEQFF.